This entry lists 29 T cell receptor beta chains sequenced from one sample in a study of T-cell reconstitution after alpha-beta-depleted transplantation in children. TCRbeta library construction was performed incorporating unique molecular identifiers. TCRdb re-derived calls from the PCR reads in MiXCR, one entry per CDR3 protein. This table holds hundreds of thousands of distinct CDR3 sequences, roughly 17% found once. This sample comprised PBMCs from the stem cell graft donor, obtained from the stem cell graft. These receptors were taken from a human donor who donated a stem cell graft to a child with acute myeloid leukemia.

This chain connects TRBV5-1 to TRBJ2-5; 8 positions agree with TRBD2. The CDR3 sequence is 18 residues long. Trimming at V came to 0 bases and at J to 2 bases, leaving 12 bases not matched to a gene. Germline lookup yields CDR1 SGHRS and CDR2 YFSETQ. The CDR3 loop reads CASSLANRASGRQETQYF. The CDR3 nucleotides read TGCGCCAGCAGCTTGGCCAATCGGGCCAGCGGGAGACAAGAGACCCAGTACTTC.

This clonotype was picked up one time. V gene TRBV27 combines with J gene TRBJ2-1; 9 nucleotides align to TRBD2. CDR1 and CDR2 from the germline V gene are MNHEY and SMNVEV (reference sequence). The CDR3 spans 16 residues. The V and J ends lost 1 base and 6 bases, in that order; junction bases with no gene match: 7. Written as DNA, the CDR3 is TGTGCCAGCAGTTTATGGGCGGGGGGGCCTGGCAATGAGCAGTTCTTC. Its translation: CASSLWAGGPGNEQFF.

This clonotype was observed a handful of times. The gene calls are TRBV4-2 and TRBJ2-2, with 10 bases lining up with TRBD1. The germline CDR1 and CDR2 sequences are LGHNA and YNFKEQ. The CDR3 has 16 residues. V lost 3 bases, J lost 5 bases, and 6 bases stayed unmatched. In nucleotides, the CDR3 is TGTGCCAGCAGCCACCCGGGACAGGGGATGACCGGGGAGCTGTTTTTT. Its translation: CASSHPGQGMTGELFF.

This clonotype has at least ten counts. The rearrangement links TRBV7-9 to TRBJ1-6, with D uncertain. The V end was cut by 1 base, the J end by 8 bases, with 18 bases between. The germline V gene has CDR1 SEHNR and CDR2 FQNEAQ (reference sequence). This CDR3 spans 17 amino acids. In DNA, the CDR3 is TGTGCCAGCAGCTTAGATCGGGGTAATAGGGTTGATTCACCCCTCCACTTT. It specifies CASSLDRGNRVDSPLHF.

CDR3 in DNA: TGTGCCAGCAGTTACTCGGGGACAGGCCTAACCTACGAGCAGTACTTC. Its protein product is CASSYSGTGLTYEQYF. The gene calls are TRBV6-2 or TRBV6-3 and TRBJ2-7; 8 bases match TRBD1. V was pared by 0 bases and J by 2 bases, with 6 bases of the junction left unmatched. The V gene's germline CDR1 is MNHEY and CDR2 SVGEGT. This CDR3 has 16 residues.

This clonotype was seen a handful of times. The chain links TRBV12-3 or TRBV12-4 to TRBJ1-2; 7 bases are shared with TRBD1. Germline trimming cut 7 bases from V and 4 bases from J; bases unmatched to any gene: 6. CDR3 size: 13 residues. The CDR3 nucleotides are TGTGCCAGCACCAGGACAGGTTTCTATGGCTACACCTTC. Encoded protein: CASTRTGFYGYTF.

The J gene is TRBJ1-1, the V gene TRBV20-1; D unclear. Trimming removed 1 base at V and 1 base at J, with 16 bases between. The CDR3 has 16 residues. Germline CDR1 reads DFQATT; CDR2 reads SNEGSKA (reference sequence). CDR3 DNA sequence: TGCAGTGCTAGAGCCCAGATCCTACGGCCGAACACTGAAGCTTTCTTT. Protein sequence: CSARAQILRPNTEAFF.

This clonotype came up a few times. The chain has TRBV5-1 and TRBJ1-2; D gene ambiguous. V dropped 4 bases and J dropped 1 base, with 14 bases sitting between them. CDR3 size: 15 residues. Germline loops: CDR1 SGHRS, CDR2 YFSETQ. The CDR3 coding sequence is TGCGCCAGCAGCCTGGACCCGGACTATAACTATGGCTACACCTTC. This gives the protein CASSLDPDYNYGYTF.

This clonotype was seen ten or more times. The chain employs TRBV20-1 and TRBJ1-1; 10 bases map to TRBD1. V lost 3 bases, J lost 4 bases, and 8 bases stayed unmatched. Looked up from germline, CDR1 is DFQATT and CDR2 is SNEGSKA (reference sequence). The CDR3 is 15 amino acids. The CDR3 sequence: CSARLRDRGGTEAFF. CDR3 in DNA: TGCAGTGCTAGGCTAAGGGACAGGGGAGGCACTGAAGCTTTCTTT.

About this clonotype: A read error may be the cause here, since a much bigger clone is one base away. The rearrangement uses TRBV29-1 and TRBJ2-7; 9 bases match TRBD1. This CDR3 region has 13 residues. J gave up 2 bases and V 5 bases, and 4 bases lay outside the gene matches. The germline V gene has CDR1 SQVTM and CDR2 ANQGSEA. The CDR3 loop reads CSVRTGATYEQYF. The CDR3 bases are TGCAGCGTTCGGACAGGGGCGACCTACGAGCAGTACTTC.

The chain joins TRBV28 to TRBJ1-5, with D possibly TRBD1 on 6 matching bases. V lost 5 bases and J lost 2, with 13 bases in between. Looked up from germline, CDR1 is MDHEN and CDR2 is SYDVKM. The CDR3 runs 15 residues. DNA of the CDR3: TGTGCCAGCAGTAATCGGGACACCCGCAATCAGCCCCAGCATTTT. As protein: CASSNRDTRNQPQHF.

This clonotype was observed at least ten times. V and J are TRBV12-3 or TRBV12-4 and TRBJ1-1, with D hard to call. The V gene lost 2 bases and the J gene lost 6 bases, with 10 bases spanning the gap. There are 13 residues in the CDR3. In DNA, the CDR3 is TGTGCCAGCAGTTTAAGGCAGGCGGCTGAAGCTTTCTTT. Protein: CASSLRQAAEAFF.

The chain is built from TRBV21-1 and TRBJ2-4; the DNA was not used to check the table's D call, TRBD1. TRBV21-1 counts as a pseudogene. The CDR3 consists of 17 residues. CDR3 protein: CASSKVGRGVFKNIQYF. In nucleotides, the CDR3 is TGTGCCAGCAGCAAAGTTGGCAGGGGGGTATTCAAAAACATTCAGTACTTC.

This clonotype was observed a few times. This chain connects TRBV12-3 or TRBV12-4 to TRBJ1-6; a possible D gene is TRBD1 (5 bases). The CDR3 has 15 residues. The V gene lost 7 bases and the J gene lost 3 bases, with 13 bases spanning the gap. The CDR3 nucleotides are TGTGCCAGCACCCCTGGGGGTAACTATAATTCACCCCTCCACTTT. Translated: CASTPGGNYNSPLHF.

This clonotype was found a few times. The rearrangement links TRBV15 to TRBJ2-1; a possible D gene is TRBD1 (5 bases). Per the germline V gene, CDR1 is LNHNV and CDR2 is YYDKDF (reference sequence). Trimming shortened V by 6 bases and J by 7 bases, and 13 bases separated the two germline ends. The CDR3 loop spans 13 amino acids. The CDR3 DNA reads TGTGCCACCAGTCCAGGGATCGGGAATGAGCAGTTCTTC. It translates to CATSPGIGNEQFF.

This clonotype showed up many times. The rearrangement uses TRBV20-1 and TRBJ1-5; TRBD1 aligns across 7 bases. From germline, CDR1 is DFQATT and CDR2 SNEGSKA (reference sequence). This CDR3 comprises 14 residues. V dropped 5 bases and J dropped 5; count of bases not matched to a gene: 9. CDR3 residues: CSAWDSSSDQPQHF. CDR3 nucleotides: TGCAGTGCTTGGGACAGCTCTTCGGATCAGCCCCAGCATTTT.

DNA for the CDR3: TGTGCCAGCAGTGAAGGGTCAGTGAACTATGGCTACACCTTC. It is translated as CASSEGSVNYGYTF. V usage is TRBV25-1 and J usage is TRBJ1-2; D gene uncertain. The germline V gene encodes CDR1 MGHDK and CDR2 SYGVNS. The CDR3 sequence is 14 residues long. Trimming pared 2 bases from V and 2 bases from J, leaving 9 bases between.

This clonotype has ten or more counts. V is TRBV20-1 and J is TRBJ2-7; 8 bases align to TRBD2. Per germline, CDR1 DFQATT and CDR2 SNEGSKA (reference sequence). Unmatched junction bases numbered 6, after V lost 1 base and J lost 4 bases. The CDR3 is made up of 14 amino acids. The CDR3: CSARVAGGQYEQYF. The CDR3 bases are TGCAGTGCTAGAGTGGCGGGGGGTCAGTACGAGCAGTACTTC.

The count of this clonotype is one. V gene TRBV7-9 combines with J gene TRBJ2-5; D may be TRBD1 (6 bases). Germline V gene sequence: CDR1 SEHNR, CDR2 FQNEAQ (reference sequence). This CDR3 has 17 amino acids. The germline V and J ends were trimmed by 2 bases and 2 bases, with 18 bases remaining between them. As DNA, the CDR3 is TGTGCCAGCAGCTTACCTGGCAGGGGATATGGGCAAGAGACCCAGTACTTC. This gives the protein CASSLPGRGYGQETQYF.

This clonotype has a count of ten or more. J is TRBJ2-3 and V is TRBV20-1; D possibly corresponds to TRBD2 (6 bases). The CDR3 loop spans 14 amino acids. V shed 3 bases and J shed 4 bases, with 14 bases lying between them. Germline values: CDR1 DFQATT, CDR2 SNEGSKA (reference sequence). CDR3 sequence (DNA): TGCAGTGCTAGTTCCCAGGGAGGCGCAGATACGCAGTATTTT. Translation gives CSASSQGGADTQYF.

The V call is TRBV24-1, the J call TRBJ2-5, with TRBD1 identical over 12 bases. The CDR3 extends over 15 amino acids. The trim removed 7 bases at V and 4 bases at J, leaving 6 bases unmatched. In germline, CDR1 is KGHDR, CDR2 SFDVKD. CDR3 DNA: TGTGCCACCAGCGAAGGGACAGGGGGCCGAGAGACCCAGTACTTC. Translated, it gives CATSEGTGGRETQYF.

The chain carries TRBV7-2 and TRBJ2-7; 10 positions match TRBD1. This CDR3 has 17 amino acids. The germline gives CDR1 SGHTA, CDR2 FQGNSA. V gave up 5 bases and J gave up 4 bases; unmatched junction bases: 14. The CDR3 sequence is CASSRLGGTGAFYEQYF. Written as DNA, the CDR3 is TGTGCCAGCAGCCGTCTAGGTGGGACAGGGGCATTTTACGAGCAGTACTTC.

In its sample, this clonotype was seen many times. V gene TRBV5-1 combines with J gene TRBJ2-7; D is possibly TRBD2 (6 bases). There are 15 residues in the CDR3. V was pared by 3 bases and J by 3 bases, with 16 bases between. Per germline, CDR1 SGHRS and CDR2 YFSETQ. The CDR3 sequence: CASSSRGQNFYEQYF. The CDR3 DNA reads as TGCGCCAGCAGCTCGCGGGGCCAGAACTTCTACGAGCAGTACTTC.

The genes are TRBV3-1 and TRBJ2-1; D might be TRBD1 (5 bases). V was shortened by 6 bases and J by 0 bases, with 9 bases between the two germline ends. The germline V gene encodes CDR1 LGHDT and CDR2 YNNKEL (reference sequence). The CDR3 runs to 14 residues. The CDR3 is CASRGPNSYNEQFF. CDR3 DNA sequence: TGTGCCAGCAGGGGGCCGAACTCCTACAATGAGCAGTTCTTC.

This chain links TRBV20-1 with TRBJ1-5; weak D call: TRBD1 (6 bases). V was trimmed by 3 bases and J by 3 bases, leaving 24 bases between them. The CDR3 has 18 residues. In germline, CDR1 is DFQATT, CDR2 SNEGSKA (reference sequence). The CDR3 nucleotides read TGCAGTGCTAGTCGCCAAATCAGAGGGGGGCGGGACAATCAGCCCCAGCATTTT. Translating gives CSASRQIRGGRDNQPQHF.

This clonotype appeared many times. J is TRBJ2-1 and V is TRBV7-9; the D gene is possibly TRBD1 (5 bases). V dropped 6 bases and J dropped 5 bases, with 8 bases sitting between them. Per germline, CDR1 SEHNR and CDR2 FQNEAQ (reference sequence). The CDR3 extends over 12 amino acids. The CDR3 sequence is CASRPGNNEQFF. DNA of the CDR3: TGTGCCAGCAGACCAGGGAACAATGAGCAGTTCTTC. Full variable domain (outside the CDR3, taken from reference TRBV7-9 and TRBJ2-1): DTGVSQNPRHKITKRGQNVTFRCDPISEHNRLYWYRQTLGQGPEFLTYFQNEAQLEKSRLLSDRFSAERPKGSFSTLEIQRTEQGDSAMYLCASRPGNNEQFFGPGTRLTVL.

This chain joins TRBV4-3 and TRBJ2-3; 11 bases agree with TRBD2. The J segment lost 2 bases and the V segment lost 0 bases, leaving 7 bases of the junction unmatched. Per germline, CDR1 LGHNA and CDR2 YSLEER. The CDR3 extends over 18 amino acids. CDR3 nucleotide sequence: TGCGCCAGCAGCCAAGATCCTCTAGCGGGGGGAATCACAGATACGCAGTATTTT. Translating gives CASSQDPLAGGITDTQYF.

This clonotype was counted many times. The chain carries TRBV12-3 or TRBV12-4 and TRBJ1-2, with unresolved D. The CDR3 contains 11 residues. The V end lost 5 bases, the J end lost 8 bases, and 9 bases lay between the germline ends. For the CDR3, the DNA is TGTGCCAGCAGTATCGCTGGAGGCTACACCTTC. Protein product: CASSIAGGYTF.

This clonotype was detected only a few times. CDR3 coding DNA: TGTGCCAGCAGCTTAGCGGAGGCACTGGGCTACACCTTC. Translating gives CASSLAEALGYTF. The rearrangement uses TRBV7-9 and TRBJ1-2; D is uncertain. Germline values: CDR1 SEHNR, CDR2 FQNEAQ (reference sequence). The CDR3 loop spans 13 amino acids. Trimming shortened V by 0 bases and J by 8 bases, and 10 bases separated the two germline ends.